These 12 T cell receptor beta chains came from one sample sequenced in a study of blood T cell repertoires in COVID-19. The data were produced by immunoSEQ multiplex PCR, yet TCRdb's version contains in-frame clones alone and is incomplete. The profile covers about 140,000 clones, with approximately 84% appearing a single time and around 8% taken by the ten largest. The sequencing sample was made of peripheral blood. Every receptor here comes from a human donor in a cohort sampled during active COVID-19.

This clone was picked up a small number of times. J is TRBJ2-1 and V is TRBV27, with 7 bases aligning to TRBD1. Germline V gene sequence: CDR1 MNHEY, CDR2 SMNVEV (reference sequence). The V and J ends lost 7 bases and 3 bases, in that order; junction bases with no gene match: 3. This CDR3 is built from 13 residues. This CDR3 is CASKGQNYNEQFF. Written as DNA, the CDR3 is TGTGCCAGCAAGGGACAGAACTACAATGAGCAGTTCTTC.

The J gene is TRBJ2-2, the V gene TRBV19; no definite D call. The germline V gene has CDR1 LNHDA and CDR2 SQIVND (reference sequence). The CDR3 loop spans 15 amino acids. Trimming took 6 bases from V and 4 from J, leaving 15 bases between them. This CDR3 reads CASSMETQTTGELFF. Written as DNA, the CDR3 is TGTGCCAGTAGCATGGAGACTCAGACCACCGGGGAGCTGTTTTTT. The complete variable domain, with remaining parts taken from reference TRBV19 and TRBJ2-2, reads DGGITQSPKYLFRKEGQNVTLSCEQNLNHDAMYWYRQDPGQGLRLIYYSQIVNDFQKGDIAEGYSVSREKKESFPLTVTSAQKNPTAFYLCASSMETQTTGELFFGEGSRLTVL.

The chain combines TRBV5-1 with TRBJ2-1; D is uncertain. This CDR3 is built from 13 residues. The V end lost 8 bases, the J end lost 0 bases, and 9 bases lay between the germline ends. Germline V CDR1 and CDR2: SGHRS, YFSETQ. CDR3 protein: CASTKNSYNEQFF. The CDR3 bases are TGCGCCAGTACAAAAAACTCCTACAATGAGCAGTTCTTC. Filled out from reference TRBV5-1 and TRBJ2-1, the complete variable domain reads KAGVTQTPRYLIKTRGQQVTLSCSPISGHRSVSWYQQTPGQGLQFLFEYFSETQRNKGNFPGRFSGRQFSNSRSEMNVSTLELGDSALYLCASTKNSYNEQFFGPGTRLTVL.

This chain joins TRBV18 and TRBJ2-7; TRBD1 agrees at 11 bases. The V segment lost 8 bases and the J segment 6 bases; nucleotides outside the gene matches: 6. This CDR3 is built from 13 residues. CDR1 and CDR2 (germline): KGHSH, LQKENI. CDR3 amino acids: CASSGQGAREQYF. The CDR3 nucleotides read TGTGCCAGCAGTGGACAGGGGGCACGCGAGCAGTACTTC. Looking up the rest from reference TRBV18 and TRBJ2-7 gives the full variable domain: NAGVMQNPRHLVRRRGQEARLRCSPMKGHSHVYWYRQLPEEGLKFMVYLQKENIIDESGMPKERFSAEFPKEGPSILRIQQVVRGDSAAYFCASSGQGAREQYFGPGTRLTVT.

The chain combines TRBV4-1 with TRBJ1-5; no reliable D call. V was cut by 0 bases and J by 10 bases, with 10 bases left in between. The CDR3 spans 13 residues. Per germline, CDR1 MGHRA and CDR2 YSYEKL. The CDR3 DNA follows: TGCGCCAGCAGCCAAGATAGCGGAAGCCCCCAGCATTTT. Protein product: CASSQDSGSPQHF.

This chain links TRBV29-1 with TRBJ1-2; 7 bases fit TRBD1. Germline assignment: CDR1 SQVTM and CDR2 ANQGSEA. The CDR3 extends over 11 amino acids. Trimming took 6 bases from V and 8 from J; bases not matched to a gene: 6. The CDR3 region has the DNA TGCAGCGTCGACAGGGTGGGAGGCTACACCTTC. Protein: CSVDRVGGYTF.

This chain uses TRBV5-5 with TRBJ1-1; unclear D gene. Germline-derived CDR1 and CDR2 are SGHKS and YYEKEE (reference sequence). This CDR3 contains 12 residues. V lost 4 bases, J lost 5 bases, and 9 bases lay in between. The CDR3 spells CASSVTGTEAFF. The CDR3 DNA reads TGTGCCAGCAGCGTCACGGGGACTGAAGCTTTCTTT.

This chain links TRBV2 with TRBJ1-6; D is perhaps TRBD1 (5 bases). Germline assignment: CDR1 SNHLY and CDR2 FYNNEI. The germline V and J ends were trimmed by 8 bases and 9 bases, with 14 bases remaining between them. This CDR3 is 13 amino acids long. The CDR3 DNA follows: TGTGCCAGCCTCGGACACGAGATTTCACCCCTCCACTTT. Protein: CASLGHEISPLHF. Drawing the rest from reference TRBV2 and TRBJ1-6, the complete variable domain is EPEVTQTPSHQVTQMGQEVILRCVPISNHLYFYWYRQILGQKVEFLVSFYNNEISEKSEIFDDQFSVERPDGSNFTLKIRSTKLEDSAMYFCASLGHEISPLHFGNGTRLTVT.

This clone has a handful of counts. The chain has TRBV3-1 (or the pseudogene TRBV3-2) and TRBJ2-7, with D perhaps matching TRBD2 (5 bases). Trimming removed 1 base from V and 7 bases from J, with 14 bases in between. Germline V gene sequence: CDR1 LGHDT, CDR2 YNNKEL (reference sequence). There are 14 residues in the CDR3. Written as DNA, the CDR3 is TGTGCCAGCAGCCAAGCGACACCCACGGGGGAGCAGTACTTC. This sequence encodes CASSQATPTGEQYF.

The genes are TRBV7-3 and TRBJ1-1, with D possibly matching TRBD1 (6 bases). Germline CDR1 SGHTA, CDR2 FQGTGA. This CDR3 has 14 amino acids. The germline V and J ends were trimmed by 1 base and 5 bases, with 11 bases remaining between them. The CDR3 region is CASSLISGATEAFF. The CDR3 region has the DNA TGTGCCAGCAGCTTAATTTCAGGGGCGACTGAAGCTTTCTTT. Full variable domain (rest looked up from reference TRBV7-3 and TRBJ1-1): GAGVSQTPSNKVTEKGKYVELRCDPISGHTALYWYRQSLGQGPEFLIYFQGTGAADDSGLPNDRFFAVRPEGSVSTLKIQRTERGDSAVYLCASSLISGATEAFFGQGTRLTVV.

The chain is built from TRBV7-9 and TRBJ2-1; 7 bases are a match to TRBD1. From germline, CDR1 is SEHNR and CDR2 FQNEAQ (reference sequence). There are 16 residues in the CDR3. Losses at the gene ends were 2 bases for V and 0 bases for J; bases not matched to a gene: 4. DNA of the CDR3: TGTGCCAGCAGCTTATCAGGGGGATACTCCTACAATGAGCAGTTCTTC. Protein product: CASSLSGGYSYNEQFF.

The rearrangement uses TRBV10-3 and TRBJ1-1; possible D gene TRBD1, 6 bases. Germline loops: CDR1 ENHRY, CDR2 SYGVKD. Trimming took 7 bases from V and 7 from J, leaving 16 bases between them. The CDR3 length is 13 residues. The CDR3 region is CAITTGTQGEAFF. The CDR3 nucleotides read TGTGCCATCACTACCGGGACACAAGGTGAAGCTTTCTTT.